One T cell receptor beta chain is described in this entry. No antigen is known for it. This sample was taken from a study of T cell repertoires in cytomegalovirus infection. On the study more broadly: Recently identified HLA-C-restricted CMV epitopes were used, and well-studied HLA-B-restricted CMV epitopes were used as well. Indications of both CMV infection and matching HLA type were provided by public TCR beta signatures. Whole-study results and caveats: HLA-C-restricted CMV-specific TCR beta clonotypes prevailed in the ex vivo response. Of the TCR beta families, the public ones yielded a cumulative frequency that identified carriers of CMV plus the relevant HLA.

Each CDR3 protein gets one entry after TCRdb re-called the reads with MiXCR. This table holds 650,000 to 900,000 distinct CDR3 sequences, almost 30% found once. This CDR3 region has 15 residues. V gave up 5 bases and J gave up 2 bases; unmatched junction bases: 6. In germline, CDR1 is SNHLY, CDR2 FYNNEI. The starting material was cultured CD8+ T cells from PBMCs, obtained from culture after CMV antigen stimulation. This chain joins TRBV2 and TRBJ2-7; TRBD2 agrees at 10 bases. This TCR came from a human donor in good health (CMV status not recorded). Some clones in this sample may be carry-over from other donors' samples. The CDR3 region is CASSQGLAAAYEQYF. CDR3 DNA: TGTGCCAGCAGTCAAGGACTAGCGGCGGCCTACGAGCAGTACTTC.